The 27 T cell receptor beta chains presented below share a single source sample, sequenced in a study of tumor-infiltrating lymphocytes in primary liver carcinoma. Using a constant-region primer together with ProtoScript II reverse transcriptase, TCR beta cDNA was made from 450 to 600 ng of total RNA. The TCR beta library was amplified through three nested multiplex PCR rounds in a modified ARM-PCR procedure. TRBV1-TRBV30 forward and Cbeta reverse primers drove the first two roughly 10-cycle rounds. Using its own MiXCR run on the multiplex PCR reads, TCRdb lists one record per CDR3 protein. The data contain fewer than 350,000 distinct CDR3 sequences, over 55% of them singletons. Germline DNA was extracted too, while blood RNA derived from unsorted whole blood. The sequenced sample was peripheral blood. Source of these receptors: a middle-aged man with primary liver carcinoma and hepatitis B virus infection.

A remark on this clonotype: This could be a read error, since a much larger clone is one nucleotide away. V is TRBV6-5 and J is TRBJ2-7, with D perhaps being TRBD1 or TRBD2 (5 bases each). V was cut by 4 bases and J by 1 base, with 11 bases left in between. In germline, CDR1 is MNHEY, CDR2 SVGAGI. This CDR3 contains 14 residues. The CDR3 protein is CASSLKGESYEQYF. In nucleotides, the CDR3 is TGTGCCAGCAGTTTAAAAGGGGAGTCCTACGAGCAGTACTTC.

About this clonotype: A much larger clone lies one base from this, so it may be a read error. The chain uses TRBV6-6 and TRBJ1-2, with unresolved D. There are 15 residues in the CDR3. CDR1 is MNHNY, CDR2 SVGAGI, per germline (reference sequence). CDR3 DNA sequence: TGTGCCAGCAATTACTCGCCAGAAGCTAACTATGGCTACACCTTC. It codes for CASNYSPEANYGYTF.

This clonotype was seen repeatedly, ten times or more. The chain has TRBV11-2 and TRBJ1-3, with D perhaps TRBD1 (5 bases). CDR3 size: 17 residues. The ends were cut back, 1 base at V and 0 bases at J, with 13 bases in the middle. The germline gives CDR1 SGHAT, CDR2 FQNNGV. CDR3 DNA: TGTGCCAGCAGCTTAGTGGTGCAGGGCAACTCTGGAAACACCATATATTTT. Amino acids: CASSLVVQGNSGNTIYF.

This clonotype has ten or more counts. The CDR3 DNA reads TGCAGCGTTAACGTTAGGCTAGCCGCAGATACGCAGTATTTT. The encoded protein is CSVNVRLAADTQYF. The chain recombines TRBV29-1 with TRBJ2-3; D possibly corresponds to TRBD2 (5 bases). This CDR3 has 14 amino acids. Trimming stripped 5 bases from V and 4 bases from J, with 16 bases between. The germline CDR1 and CDR2 sequences are SQVTM and ANQGSEA.

Details on this clonotype: The conserved closing phenylalanine or tryptophan is absent in this CDR3, likely reflecting a read error. The chain links TRBV5-4 to TRBJ2-7, with D perhaps matching TRBD2 (5 bases). This CDR3 has 15 amino acids. Germline V gene lookup returns CDR1 SGHNT and CDR2 YYREEE (reference sequence). The CDR3 nucleotides are TGTGCCAGCAGCTCCGGGAAAGGTCGTTCCTATGAGCAGTACCTC. Translating gives CASSSGKGRSYEQYL.

Note on this clonotype: It may be a read error: a sequence one base away is much more abundant. The rearrangement uses TRBV6-1 and TRBJ2-5; D unresolved. Trimming stripped 10 bases from V and 1 base from J, with 16 bases between. The CDR3 is 14 residues long. Per germline, CDR1 MNHNS and CDR2 SASEGT. The CDR3 spells CANSVPPLQETQYF. The CDR3, as DNA: TGTGCCAACAGCGTACCCCCCCTCCAAGAGACCCAGTACTTC.

This sequence joins TRBV7-9 and TRBJ2-7; D uncertain. Germline V gene data show CDR1 as SEHNR and CDR2 as FQNEAQ (reference sequence). The CDR3 extends over 14 amino acids. V gave up 5 bases and J gave up 1 base, with 12 bases separating them. DNA of the CDR3: TGTGCCAGCAGCCGCCAAGCAATTTCCTACGAGCAGTACTTC. The encoded protein is CASSRQAISYEQYF.

This clonotype was picked up one time. The rearrangement uses TRBV11-2 and TRBJ2-5; D is ambiguous. Germline V gene lookup returns CDR1 SGHAT and CDR2 FQNNGV. The V end was cut by 6 bases, the J end by 7 bases, with 27 bases between. The CDR3 consists of 17 residues. The CDR3 bases are TGTGCCAGCAGTTTGATAAGGTCCGGGTTCACTGATGGGACCCAGTACTTC. Amino acids: CASSLIRSGFTDGTQYF.

The count of this clonotype is one. The chain uses TRBV30 and TRBJ2-7, with 11 bases aligning to TRBD2. J gave up 3 bases and V 3 bases, and 10 bases lay outside the gene matches. The CDR3 consists of 16 residues. Germline-derived CDR1 and CDR2 are GTSNPN and SVGIG (reference sequence). The CDR3 spells CAWRASPGLAVYEQYF. The CDR3 DNA reads TGTGCCTGGAGAGCTTCCCCGGGACTAGCGGTCTACGAGCAGTACTTC.

On this clonotype itself: A read error may explain this, as a much larger clone is one base away. The V call is TRBV12-3 or TRBV12-4, the J call TRBJ1-1; weak D call: TRBD1 (5 bases). The CDR3 totals 14 residues. The CDR3 DNA follows: TGTGCCAGCAGTTTTAGGGGCGCGGACACTGAAGCTATCTTT. Translation gives CASSFRGADTEAIF.

About this clonotype itself: This may be a read error: a much more frequent sequence differs by one nucleotide. CDR3 sequence: CAMRRGLAGDSAYNEQFF. DNA for the CDR3: TGTGCCATGAGGAGGGGACTAGCGGGTGATTCCGCCTACAATGAGCAGTTCTTC. The chain employs TRBV10-3 and TRBJ2-1, with 12 positions matching TRBD2. The trim removed 9 bases at V and 2 bases at J, leaving 14 bases unmatched. The CDR3 covers 18 residues. Germline CDR1 ENHRY, CDR2 SYGVKD.

Comment on this clonotype: A read error may be the cause here, since a much bigger clone is one base away. This rearrangement joins TRBV4-2 to TRBJ2-3; TRBD2 agrees at 7 bases. Looked up from germline, CDR1 is LGHNA and CDR2 is YNFKEQ. The CDR3 is made up of 15 amino acids. CDR3 in DNA: TGTGCCAGCAGCCGCGGACTAGGAGTCACAGATACGCACTATTTT. It specifies CASSRGLGVTDTHYF.

This clonotype was counted once. This could be a read error, since a much larger clone is one nucleotide away. The rearrangement links TRBV29-1 to TRBJ2-7; 10 nucleotides agree with TRBD1. The germline gives CDR1 SQVTM, CDR2 ANQGSEA. This CDR3 is built from 13 residues. The CDR3 DNA reads TGCAGCGTCGGACAGGGGGTGTCCTACGAGCAGCACTTC. Translating it yields CSVGQGVSYEQHF.

As concerns this clonotype: A clone one base away is much larger, so this may be a read error. The V call is TRBV5-6, the J call TRBJ2-1; the D gene is possibly TRBD2 (5 bases). The CDR3 totals 13 residues. Germline V gives CDR1 SGHDT, CDR2 YYEEEE. The CDR3 bases are TGTGCCAGCAGCCATACTAGGAGACAAGAGCAGCTCTTC. Amino acid sequence: CASSHTRRQEQLF.

This clonotype was recorded once. Being one base from a much bigger clone, this may be a read error. This chain uses TRBV29-1 with TRBJ1-1; 11 bases align to TRBD1. CDR1 is SQVTM, CDR2 ANQGSEA, per germline. CDR3 length: 14 amino acids. The CDR3 protein is CSGGQGGLNIEAFF. The CDR3 DNA sequence: TGCAGCGGGGGACAGGGGGGCCTGAACATTGAAGCTTTCTTT.

Turning to this clonotype: No conserved phenylalanine or tryptophan is present at the end of the CDR3, so a read error is the likely explanation. The V and J genes are TRBV6-6 and TRBJ2-5, with unresolved D. The CDR3 loop spans 11 amino acids. CDR1 and CDR2 from the germline V gene are MNHNY and SVGAGI (reference sequence). The V end lost 7 bases, the J end lost 5 bases, and 8 bases lay between the germline ends. In DNA form, the CDR3 reads TGTGCCAGCAATGTGGAGGAGACCCAGTACCTC. Amino acids: CASNVEETQYL.

Turning to this clonotype: This clone may be a read error of a much larger clone one base away. The chain recombines TRBV4-1 with TRBJ2-5; D ambiguous. V lost 0 bases, J lost 8 bases, and 13 bases lay in between. The length of the CDR3 is 14 residues. From germline, CDR1 is MGHRA and CDR2 YSYEKL. The CDR3 DNA follows: TGCGCCAGCAGCCAAGATAGGAGCAGGCCTACCCAGTACTTC. This gives the protein CASSQDRSRPTQYF.

About this clonotype itself: This CDR3 fails to terminate in the conserved phenylalanine or tryptophan, so it likely reflects a read error. The chain links TRBV11-2 to TRBJ2-1; 7 positions agree with TRBD2. The ends lost 5 bases at V and 11 bases at J; junction bases unmatched: 9. From germline, CDR1 is SGHAT and CDR2 FQNNGV. CDR3 size: 13 residues. DNA of the CDR3: TGTGCCAGCAGCCTACGGGAGGCTCTGAAGCAGTTCGTC. Translated, it gives CASSLREALKQFV.

This clonotype came up a few times. This may be a read error: a much more frequent sequence differs by one nucleotide. Given the absence of the conserved phenylalanine or tryptophan at the CDR3 end, a read error is likely. This chain joins TRBV11-2 and TRBJ2-1; D remains ambiguous. Germline CDR1 reads SGHAT; CDR2 reads FQNNGV. Trimming took 1 base from V and 9 from J, leaving 7 bases between them. CDR3 size: 12 residues. The CDR3 spells CASSLVSSEQFL. The CDR3 DNA follows: TGTGCCAGCAGCTTAGTTAGCAGTGAGCAGTTCCTC.

This clonotype was counted a few times. This sequence joins TRBV5-1 and TRBJ2-5; D gene unclear. The CDR3 sequence is 15 residues long. Between the trimmed V and J ends, which lost 4 bases and 3 bases, there was a span of 16 bases. The germline gives CDR1 SGHRS, CDR2 YFSETQ. The CDR3 DNA follows: TGCGCCAGCAGCCCCACCCCTAGGGTCGAAGAGACCCAGTACTTC. Translated: CASSPTPRVEETQYF.

Note on this clonotype: Since a much larger clone is just one base distant, this may be a read error. V gene TRBV4-3 combines with J gene TRBJ2-5, with TRBD1 matching over 10 bases. The V gene's germline CDR1 is LGHNA and CDR2 YSLEER. V lost 1 base and J lost 6; bases outside the gene matches: 8. The CDR3 consists of 16 residues. CDR3 DNA sequence: TGCGCCAGCAGCCAAGTACCAGGACAGGGGGGGCAGACCCAGTACTTC. Translation: CASSQVPGQGGQTQYF.

This clonotype was counted ten times or more. The chain employs TRBV4-2 and TRBJ2-1; tentatively, D is TRBD2 (5 bases). The V gene lost 0 bases and the J gene lost 7 bases, with 19 bases spanning the gap. From germline, CDR1 is LGHNA and CDR2 YNFKEQ. The length of the CDR3 is 17 residues. The CDR3 protein is CASSQDAAGTYSNEQFF. Here the CDR3 DNA reads TGTGCCAGCAGCCAAGACGCCGCGGGCACGTATAGTAATGAGCAGTTCTTC.

This chain connects TRBV11-2 to TRBJ2-7, with 8 positions matching TRBD2. Germline V gives CDR1 SGHAT, CDR2 FQNNGV. CDR3 length: 14 amino acids. V lost 5 bases to trimming and J lost 9 bases; unmatched junction nucleotides: 12. CDR3 DNA: TGTGCCAGCAGCAACACCTCGGGACTAGGCGGGCAGTACTTC. Protein sequence: CASSNTSGLGGQYF.

About this clonotype itself: This may come from a read error, since a much larger clone is one base off. V gene TRBV5-4 combines with J gene TRBJ2-3; D gene uncertain. The CDR3 has 13 residues. Germline V gene lookup returns CDR1 SGHNT and CDR2 YYREEE (reference sequence). The CDR3 bases are TGTGCCAGCAGCTTGAAGGTCCCAGATACGCGGTATTTT. As protein: CASSLKVPDTRYF.

This sequence joins TRBV24-1 and TRBJ2-1; 16 nucleotides match TRBD2. In germline, CDR1 is KGHDR, CDR2 SFDVKD. This CDR3 is 14 amino acids long. Trimming cost V 8 bases and J 7 bases; bases outside gene matches: 1. Written as DNA, the CDR3 is TGTGCCACCATGGGACTAGCGGGAGGGAATGAGCAGTTCTTC. Encoded protein: CATMGLAGGNEQFF.

A remark on this clonotype: Since no conserved phenylalanine or tryptophan closes the CDR3, a read error is the likely cause. The DNA is omitted, as the CDR3 cannot be located on it reliably, and the CDR3 follows TCRdb's listing. The V gene is TRBV21-1, the J gene TRBJ1-6. TRBV21-1 is a recognized pseudogene. The CDR3 has 15 residues if both end residues are counted. CDR3 amino acids: CASSKESASNSPLHL.

The chain is built from TRBV7-8 and TRBJ1-2; D is unresolved. Trimming pared 2 bases from V and 5 bases from J, leaving 12 bases between. CDR1 is SGHVS and CDR2 is FQNEAQ in the germline V gene. This CDR3 contains 14 residues. DNA for the CDR3: TGTGCCAGCAGCTTATTCGGGATAGAATATGGCTACACCTTC. Translation: CASSLFGIEYGYTF.